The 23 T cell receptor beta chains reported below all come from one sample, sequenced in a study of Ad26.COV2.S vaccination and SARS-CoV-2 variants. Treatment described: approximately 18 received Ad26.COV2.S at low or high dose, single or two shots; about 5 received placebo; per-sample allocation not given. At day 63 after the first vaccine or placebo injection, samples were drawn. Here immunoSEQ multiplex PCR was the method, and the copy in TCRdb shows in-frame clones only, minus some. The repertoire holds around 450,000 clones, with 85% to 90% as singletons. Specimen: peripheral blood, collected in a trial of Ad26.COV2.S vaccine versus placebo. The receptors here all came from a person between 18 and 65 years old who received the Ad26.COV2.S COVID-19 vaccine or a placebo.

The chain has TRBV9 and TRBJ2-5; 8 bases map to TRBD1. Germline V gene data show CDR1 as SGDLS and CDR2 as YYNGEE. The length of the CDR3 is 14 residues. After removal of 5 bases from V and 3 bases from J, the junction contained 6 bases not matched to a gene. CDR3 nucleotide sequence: TGTGCCAGCAGTCAAGGACAGGGAAAAGAGACCCAGTACTTC. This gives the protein CASSQGQGKETQYF.

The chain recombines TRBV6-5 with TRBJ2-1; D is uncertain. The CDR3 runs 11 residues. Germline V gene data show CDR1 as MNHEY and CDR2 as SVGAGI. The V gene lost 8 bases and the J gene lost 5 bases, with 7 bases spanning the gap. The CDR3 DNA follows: TGTGCCAGCGGGGATAACAATGAGCAGTTCTTC. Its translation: CASGDNNEQFF.

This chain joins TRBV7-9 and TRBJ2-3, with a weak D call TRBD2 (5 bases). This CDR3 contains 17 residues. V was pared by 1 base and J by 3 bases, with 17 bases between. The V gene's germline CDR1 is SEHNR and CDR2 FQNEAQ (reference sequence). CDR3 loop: CASSLGTGEGYTDTQYF. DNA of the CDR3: TGTGCCAGCAGCTTAGGAACCGGGGAAGGGTATACAGATACGCAGTATTTT.

The CDR3 DNA is TGCGCCAGCAGCCAGGGTAATCGAGCGGGGGGGCCTTACGAGCAGTACTTC. Translation: CASSQGNRAGGPYEQYF. The V gene is TRBV4-3, the J gene TRBJ2-7; TRBD2 matches at 10 bases. In germline, CDR1 is LGHNA, CDR2 YSLEER. The length of the CDR3 is 17 residues. The V segment lost 3 bases and the J segment 4 bases; nucleotides outside the gene matches: 12.

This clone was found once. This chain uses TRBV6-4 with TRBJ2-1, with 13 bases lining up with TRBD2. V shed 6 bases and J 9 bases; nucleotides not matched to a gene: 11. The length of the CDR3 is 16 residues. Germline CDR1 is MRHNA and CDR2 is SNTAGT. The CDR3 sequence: CASSSTSGGAGGEQFF. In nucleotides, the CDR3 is TGTGCCAGCAGCTCCACTAGCGGGGGGGCCGGTGGTGAGCAGTTCTTC.

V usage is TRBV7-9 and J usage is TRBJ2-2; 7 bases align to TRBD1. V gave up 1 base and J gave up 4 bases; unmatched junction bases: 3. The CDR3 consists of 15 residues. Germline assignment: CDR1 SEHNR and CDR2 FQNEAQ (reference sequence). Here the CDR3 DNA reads TGTGCCAGCAGCTTAGGACAGGGAAGCACCGGGGAGCTGTTTTTT. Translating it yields CASSLGQGSTGELFF.

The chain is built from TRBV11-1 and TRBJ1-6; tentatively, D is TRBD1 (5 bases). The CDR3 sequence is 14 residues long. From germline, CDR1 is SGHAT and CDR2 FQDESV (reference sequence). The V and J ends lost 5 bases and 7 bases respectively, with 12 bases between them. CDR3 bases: TGTGCCAGCAGCCGCGGGGACGGGAATTCACCCCTCCACTTT. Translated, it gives CASSRGDGNSPLHF.

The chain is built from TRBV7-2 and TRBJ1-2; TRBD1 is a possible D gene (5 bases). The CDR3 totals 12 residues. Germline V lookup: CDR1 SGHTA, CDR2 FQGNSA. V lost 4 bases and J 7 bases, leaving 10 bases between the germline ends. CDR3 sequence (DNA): TGTGCCAGCAGCTCTCTGGGGGGTGGCTACACCTTC. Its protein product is CASSSLGGGYTF.

The CDR3 nucleotides read TGTGCCAGCAGCTTAGGGCGGGACCGCGCTTCTTCACCCCTCCACTTT. Residues: CASSLGRDRASSPLHF. This chain connects TRBV7-2 to TRBJ1-6, with a tentative D call TRBD1 (5 bases). This CDR3 is built from 16 residues. Trimming removed 1 base at V and 9 bases at J, with 16 bases between. CDR1 and CDR2 from the germline V gene are SGHTA and FQGNSA. Based on the CDR3 plus reference TRBV7-2 and TRBJ1-6, the full variable domain is GAGVSQSPSNKVTEKGKDVELRCDPISGHTALYWYRQSLGQGLEFLIYFQGNSAPDKSGLPSDRFSAERTGGSVSTLTIQRTQQEDSAVYLCASSLGRDRASSPLHFGNGTRLTVT.

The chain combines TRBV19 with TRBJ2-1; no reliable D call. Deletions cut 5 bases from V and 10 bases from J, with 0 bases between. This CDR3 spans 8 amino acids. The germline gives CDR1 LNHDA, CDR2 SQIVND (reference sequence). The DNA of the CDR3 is TGTGCCAGTAGTGAGCAGTTCTTC. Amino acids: CASSEQFF.

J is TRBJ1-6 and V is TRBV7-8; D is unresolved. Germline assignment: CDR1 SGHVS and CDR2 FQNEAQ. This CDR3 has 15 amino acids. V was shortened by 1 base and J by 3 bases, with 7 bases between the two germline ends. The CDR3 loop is CASSLVAGYNSPLHF. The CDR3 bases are TGTGCCAGCAGCTTAGTTGCAGGCTATAATTCACCCCTCCACTTT.

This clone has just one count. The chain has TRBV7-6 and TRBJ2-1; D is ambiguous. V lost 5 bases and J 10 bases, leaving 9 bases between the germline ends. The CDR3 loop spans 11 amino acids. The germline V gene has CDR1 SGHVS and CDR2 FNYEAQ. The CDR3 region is CASSHGREQFF. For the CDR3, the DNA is TGTGCCAGCAGCCATGGTCGGGAGCAGTTCTTC.

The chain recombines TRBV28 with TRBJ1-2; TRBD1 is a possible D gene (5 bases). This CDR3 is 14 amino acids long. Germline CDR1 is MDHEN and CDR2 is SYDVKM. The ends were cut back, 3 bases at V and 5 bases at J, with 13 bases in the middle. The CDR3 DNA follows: TGTGCCAGCAGTTTCGGGGCCAAGTCGTATGGCTACACCTTC. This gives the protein CASSFGAKSYGYTF.

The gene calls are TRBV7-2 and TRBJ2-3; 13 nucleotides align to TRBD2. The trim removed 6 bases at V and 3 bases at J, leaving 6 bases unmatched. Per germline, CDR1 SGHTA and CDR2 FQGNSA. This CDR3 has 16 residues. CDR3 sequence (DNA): TGTGCCAGCAGTTGGACTAGCGGGGGCCATACAGATACGCAGTATTTT. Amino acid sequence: CASSWTSGGHTDTQYF.

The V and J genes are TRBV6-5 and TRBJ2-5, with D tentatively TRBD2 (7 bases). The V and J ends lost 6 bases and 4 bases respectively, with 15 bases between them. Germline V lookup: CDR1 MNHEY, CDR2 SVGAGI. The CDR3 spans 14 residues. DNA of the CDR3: TGTGCCAGCAGGTCGGGGGGCTTTAGAGAGACCCAGTACTTC. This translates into CASRSGGFRETQYF.

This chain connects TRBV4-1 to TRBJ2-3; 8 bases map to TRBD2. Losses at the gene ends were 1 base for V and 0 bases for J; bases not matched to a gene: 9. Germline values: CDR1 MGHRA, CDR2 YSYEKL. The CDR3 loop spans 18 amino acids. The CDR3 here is CASSQVAGGTKSTDTQYF. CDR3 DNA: TGCGCCAGCAGCCAAGTTGCGGGGGGCACGAAGAGCACAGATACGCAGTATTTT.

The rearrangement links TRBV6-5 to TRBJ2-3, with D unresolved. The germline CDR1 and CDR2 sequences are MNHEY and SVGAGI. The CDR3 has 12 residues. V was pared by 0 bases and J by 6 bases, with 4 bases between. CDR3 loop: CASSYSRDTQYF. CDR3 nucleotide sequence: TGTGCCAGCAGTTACTCGAGGGATACGCAGTATTTT.

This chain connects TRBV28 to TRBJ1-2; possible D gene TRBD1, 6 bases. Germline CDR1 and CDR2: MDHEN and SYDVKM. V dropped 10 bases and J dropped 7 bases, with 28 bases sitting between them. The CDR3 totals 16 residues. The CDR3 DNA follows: TGTGCCACCCGGGAGATTCGGGGGGCAGGGATCCTTGGCTACACCTTC. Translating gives CATREIRGAGILGYTF.

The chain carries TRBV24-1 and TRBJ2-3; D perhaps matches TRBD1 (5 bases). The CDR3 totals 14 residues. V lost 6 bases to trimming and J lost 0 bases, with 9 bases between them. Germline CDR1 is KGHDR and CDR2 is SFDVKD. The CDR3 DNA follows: TGTGCCACCAGTTGGGCAGGGAGCACAGATACGCAGTATTTT. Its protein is CATSWAGSTDTQYF.

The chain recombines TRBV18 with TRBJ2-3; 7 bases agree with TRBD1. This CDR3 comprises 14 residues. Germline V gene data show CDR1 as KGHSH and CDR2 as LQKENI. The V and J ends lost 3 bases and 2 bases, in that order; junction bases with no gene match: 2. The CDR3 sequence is CASSPTGTTDTQYF. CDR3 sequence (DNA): TGTGCCAGCTCACCGACAGGGACCACAGATACGCAGTATTTT.

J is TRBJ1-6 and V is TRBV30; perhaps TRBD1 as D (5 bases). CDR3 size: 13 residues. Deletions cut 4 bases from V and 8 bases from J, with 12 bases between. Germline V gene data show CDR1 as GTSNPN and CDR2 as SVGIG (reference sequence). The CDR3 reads CAWIGTEYSPLHF. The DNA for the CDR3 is TGTGCCTGGATCGGGACTGAATATTCACCCCTCCACTTT.

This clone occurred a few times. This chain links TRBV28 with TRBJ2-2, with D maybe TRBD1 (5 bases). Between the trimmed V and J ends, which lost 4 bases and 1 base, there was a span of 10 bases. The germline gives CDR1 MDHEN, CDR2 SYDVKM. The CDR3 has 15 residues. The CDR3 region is CASSSQGENTGELFF. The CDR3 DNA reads TGTGCCAGCAGTTCCCAGGGCGAGAACACCGGGGAGCTGTTTTTT. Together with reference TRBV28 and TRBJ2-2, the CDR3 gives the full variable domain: DVKVTQSSRYLVKRTGEKVFLECVQDMDHENMFWYRQDPGLGLRLIYFSYDVKMKEKGDIPEGYSVSREKKERFSLILESASTNQTSMYLCASSSQGENTGELFFGEGSRLTVL.

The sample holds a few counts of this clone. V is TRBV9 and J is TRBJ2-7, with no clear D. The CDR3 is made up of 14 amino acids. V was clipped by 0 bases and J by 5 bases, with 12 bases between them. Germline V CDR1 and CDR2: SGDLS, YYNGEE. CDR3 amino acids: CASSVGAESHEQYF. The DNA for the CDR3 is TGTGCCAGCAGCGTAGGGGCTGAGTCCCACGAGCAGTACTTC.